Sequencing of this T cell receptor (beta chain) was carried out in a study of blood T cell repertoires in COVID-19. The wider study: Sources were T cells, B-cell-depleted T cells, or PBMCs; the material itself was cDNA or gDNA.

Per the original methods: Amplification of reference gene primers provided the estimated nucleated cell counts. Clones were sequenced by immunoSEQ multiplex PCR, and TCRdb holds only the in-frame ones, with some missing. V and J calls and clone size are copied from that table; D and trimming were computed from the DNA. The sample gives over 600,000 clones, about 90% of which show up once; approximately 0.25% is in the top ten. Only a few counts were recorded for this clone. The V gene's germline CDR1 is MRHNA and CDR2 SNTAGT. The CDR3 length is 16 residues. With 2 bases removed from V and 3 bases from J, the gap between germline ends came to 14 bases.

The sequence came from a woman younger than 35 with acute or convalescent COVID-19. The rearrangement joins TRBV6-4 to TRBJ2-1, with TRBD2 as a possible D gene (6 bases). What was sequenced was peripheral blood. The DNA of the CDR3 is TGTGCCAGCAGTGACATGTGGCGGGGAGACTACAATGAGCAGTTCTTC. Encoded protein: CASSDMWRGDYNEQFF.